The clone carrying this T cell receptor (beta chain) has more than one count but fewer than ten. These data belong to a study of cytomegalovirus exposure and HLA in healthy donors. Germline V gene sequence: CDR1 MDHEN, CDR2 SYDVKM. V gave up 2 bases and J gave up 5 bases, with 10 bases separating them. The CDR3 has 14 residues. Assay: immunoSEQ multiplex PCR; the TCRdb copy retains only in-frame clones and omits some. This sample yields some 140,000 clones, of which approximately 84% are seen a single time; around 1.4% belongs to the top ten. Input material: PBMCs. The sequence was obtained from a woman in her thirties in good health and CMV-seronegative. This chain links TRBV28 with TRBJ1-5; D is unresolved. As DNA, the CDR3 is TGTGCCAGCAGTTTAGGCGGGCAATATCAGCCCCAGCATTTT. Translating it yields CASSLGGQYQPQHF.